The TCR beta chain described here comes from a study of cytomegalovirus exposure and HLA in healthy donors. Study outcomes and limitations: TCR beta V- and J-gene trimming was later associated with a missense DCLRE1C variant. Accurate predictions that matched the HLA-A and HLA-B alleles of most subjects were reportedly made from TCR beta sequences.

The CDR3 runs 15 residues. CDR1 LGHNA and CDR2 YSLEER come from the germline V gene. Trimming removed 0 bases at V and 5 bases at J, with 13 bases between. Primers: 60 Vbeta forward and 13 Jbeta reverse. Sequencing was performed with immunoSEQ multiplex PCR; in TCRdb, only in-frame clones are kept and a portion is missing. The table shows over 150,000 clones, with approximately 85% occurring only once. In regard to this clone: Its matching antigen is unknown.

This TCR was recovered from a man aged 45 to 65 in good health and CMV-seropositive. Specimen: PBMCs. The V gene is TRBV4-3, the J gene TRBJ1-1; D gene ambiguous. In DNA, the CDR3 is TGCGCCAGCAGCCAAGATCTCGAGATCATGACTGAAGCTTTCTTT. This gives the protein CASSQDLEIMTEAFF.